The 9 T cell receptor beta chains reported below all come from one sample, sequenced in a study of shared clonotypes between healthy human individuals (dated by TCRdb to the early 2020s). Library prep was done by the immunoSEQ multiplex PCR assay. This immuneACCESS table, as held by TCRdb, lists in-frame sequences with V and J called but not all clones. Of the missing ones, under half trace to an unresolved V gene in checked studies; the others have no known cause. The sample data list fewer than 1.8 million clones, and approximately 98.5% of these were observed just once. Clones ranked in the top ten supply about 0.35% of the sample. Sequenced: naive CD4+ T cells sorted from blood. The sample's cell subset or site label, in plain terms: CD45RA+ positively selected. These receptors were obtained from a man aged 30-40 years in good health.

DNA of the CDR3: TGTGCCATCAGCCCCCAGGGGCCTAGCTCCTACAATGAGCAGTTCTTC. Translated, it gives CAISPQGPSSYNEQFF. The chain employs TRBV10-3 and TRBJ2-1; tentatively, D is TRBD1 (6 bases). Trimming left V 6 bases short and J 0 bases short, with 15 bases between. The germline gives CDR1 ENHRY, CDR2 SYGVKD. CDR3 length: 16 residues.

V usage is TRBV27 and J usage is TRBJ2-7; D may be TRBD2 (5 bases). Germline CDR1 reads MNHEY; CDR2 reads SMNVEV (reference sequence). The V end was cut by 6 bases, the J end by 4 bases, with 19 bases between. The CDR3 contains 15 residues. CDR3: CASRTSKGSGYEQYF. The DNA of the CDR3 is TGTGCCAGCAGAACCAGCAAGGGCTCGGGGTACGAGCAGTACTTC.

The chain is built from TRBV19 and TRBJ2-7, with D tentatively TRBD2 (6 bases). The length of the CDR3 is 14 residues. V lost 1 base, J lost 2 bases, and 9 bases lay in between. Germline V lookup: CDR1 LNHDA, CDR2 SQIVND (reference sequence). This chain's CDR3 is CASSIAGAAYEQYF. CDR3 nucleotides: TGTGCCAGTAGTATAGCGGGAGCGGCCTACGAGCAGTACTTC.

The gene calls are TRBV28 and TRBJ2-2, with unresolved D. Germline V gives CDR1 MDHEN, CDR2 SYDVKM. The CDR3 contains 15 residues. V lost 3 bases and J lost 1, with 9 bases in between. CDR3 region: CASSFLQVNTGELFF. DNA for the CDR3: TGTGCCAGCAGTTTTTTGCAGGTGAACACCGGGGAGCTGTTTTTT.

The chain carries TRBV27 and TRBJ2-2; TRBD2 agrees at 9 bases. V lost 5 bases, J lost 6 bases, and 4 bases stayed unmatched. The V gene's germline CDR1 is MNHEY and CDR2 SMNVEV (reference sequence). There are 14 residues in the CDR3. The CDR3 DNA follows: TGTGCCAGCAGTAGCGGGAGGCGGGCCGGGGAGCTGTTTTTT. Its translation is CASSSGRRAGELFF.

This clone is a singleton in its sample. The chain has TRBV4-1 and TRBJ2-2, with D possibly being TRBD2 (5 bases). The CDR3 totals 15 residues. Germline V gene data show CDR1 as MGHRA and CDR2 as YSYEKL. V gave up 2 bases and J gave up 4 bases, with 11 bases separating them. The CDR3 bases are TGCGCCAGCAGCCAATTCGGACTCTCCACCGGGGAGCTGTTTTTT. Translated: CASSQFGLSTGELFF.

This chain joins TRBV6-5 and TRBJ2-2; D perhaps matches TRBD2 (6 bases). With 5 bases removed from V and 3 bases from J, the gap between germline ends came to 10 bases. There are 14 residues in the CDR3. Germline CDR1 MNHEY, CDR2 SVGAGI. Here the CDR3 reads CASSALAYTGELFF. The CDR3 bases are TGTGCCAGCAGTGCTCTAGCGTACACCGGGGAGCTGTTTTTT.

The chain carries TRBV7-2 and TRBJ2-7, with D tentatively TRBD1 (5 bases). V was clipped by 1 base and J by 2 bases, with 12 bases between them. CDR1 and CDR2 from the germline V gene are SGHTA and FQGNSA. CDR3 size: 15 residues. CDR3: CASSLEGVGPYEQYF. In nucleotides, the CDR3 is TGTGCCAGCAGCTTAGAAGGGGTAGGGCCCTACGAGCAGTACTTC. The variable domain in full, with the rest retrieved from reference TRBV7-2 and TRBJ2-7, is GAGVSQSPSNKVTEKGKDVELRCDPISGHTALYWYRQSLGQGLEFLIYFQGNSAPDKSGLPSDRFSAERTGGSVSTLTIQRTQQEDSAVYLCASSLEGVGPYEQYFGPGTRLTVT.

The chain has TRBV5-4 and TRBJ2-3, with a weak D call TRBD2 (6 bases). The germline CDR1 and CDR2 sequences are SGHNT and YYREEE (reference sequence). Trimming took off 3 bases at V and 2 bases at J, with 10 bases between the two ends. The length of the CDR3 is 14 residues. The CDR3 region is CASSYKRATDTQYF. CDR3 DNA sequence: TGTGCCAGCAGCTATAAGCGGGCCACAGATACGCAGTATTTT.